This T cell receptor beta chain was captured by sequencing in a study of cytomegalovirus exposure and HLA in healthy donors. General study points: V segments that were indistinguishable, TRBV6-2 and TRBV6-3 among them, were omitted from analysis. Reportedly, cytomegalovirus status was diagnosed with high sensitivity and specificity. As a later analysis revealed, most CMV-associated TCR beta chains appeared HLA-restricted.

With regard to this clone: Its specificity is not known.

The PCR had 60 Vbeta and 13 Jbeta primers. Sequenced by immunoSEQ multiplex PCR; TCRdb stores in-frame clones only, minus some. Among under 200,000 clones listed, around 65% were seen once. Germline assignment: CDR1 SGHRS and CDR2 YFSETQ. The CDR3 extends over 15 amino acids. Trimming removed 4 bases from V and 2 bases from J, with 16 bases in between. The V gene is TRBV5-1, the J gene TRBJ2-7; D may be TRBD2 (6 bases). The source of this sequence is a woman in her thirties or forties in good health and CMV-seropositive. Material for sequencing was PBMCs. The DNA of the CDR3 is TGCGCCAGCAGCCCCGCGGGGCAAGCAACCTACGAGCAGTACTTC. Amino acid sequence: CASSPAGQATYEQYF. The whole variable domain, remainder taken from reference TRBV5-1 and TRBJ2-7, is KAGVTQTPRYLIKTRGQQVTLSCSPISGHRSVSWYQQTPGQGLQFLFEYFSETQRNKGNFPGRFSGRQFSNSRSEMNVSTLELGDSALYLCASSPAGQATYEQYFGPGTRLTVT.